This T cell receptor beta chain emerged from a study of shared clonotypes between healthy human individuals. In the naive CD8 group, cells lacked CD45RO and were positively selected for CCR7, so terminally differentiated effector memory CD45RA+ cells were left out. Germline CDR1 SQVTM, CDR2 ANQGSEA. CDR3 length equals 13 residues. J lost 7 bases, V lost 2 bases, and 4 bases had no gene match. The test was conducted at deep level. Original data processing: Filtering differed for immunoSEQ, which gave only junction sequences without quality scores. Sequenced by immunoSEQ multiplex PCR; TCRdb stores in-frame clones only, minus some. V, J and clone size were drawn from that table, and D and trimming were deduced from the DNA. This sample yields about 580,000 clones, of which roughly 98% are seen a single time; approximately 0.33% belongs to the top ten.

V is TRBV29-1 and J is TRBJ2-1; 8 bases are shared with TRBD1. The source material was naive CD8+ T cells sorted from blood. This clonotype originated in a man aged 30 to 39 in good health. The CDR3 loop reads CSVEQGARNEQFF. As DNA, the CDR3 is TGCAGCGTTGAACAGGGGGCGAGGAATGAGCAGTTCTTC.